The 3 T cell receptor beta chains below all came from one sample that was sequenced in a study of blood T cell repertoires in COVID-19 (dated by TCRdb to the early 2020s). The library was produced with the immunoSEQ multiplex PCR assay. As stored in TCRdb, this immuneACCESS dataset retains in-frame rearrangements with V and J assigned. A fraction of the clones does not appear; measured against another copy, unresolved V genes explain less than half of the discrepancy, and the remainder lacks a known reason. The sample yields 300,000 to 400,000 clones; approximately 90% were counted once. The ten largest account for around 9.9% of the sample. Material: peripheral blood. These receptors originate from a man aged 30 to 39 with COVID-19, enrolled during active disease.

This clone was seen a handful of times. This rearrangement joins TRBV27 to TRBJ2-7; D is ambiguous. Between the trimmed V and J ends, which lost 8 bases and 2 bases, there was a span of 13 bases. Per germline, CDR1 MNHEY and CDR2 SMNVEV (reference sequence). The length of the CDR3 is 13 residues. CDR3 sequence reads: CASRQALTYEQYF. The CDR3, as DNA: TGTGCCAGCCGGCAGGCCCTTACCTACGAGCAGTACTTC.

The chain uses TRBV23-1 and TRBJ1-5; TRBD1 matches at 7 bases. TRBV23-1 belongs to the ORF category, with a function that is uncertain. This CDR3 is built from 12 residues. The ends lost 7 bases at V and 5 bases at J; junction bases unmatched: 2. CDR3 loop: CASTGTDQPQHF. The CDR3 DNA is TGCGCCAGCACCGGGACAGATCAGCCCCAGCATTTT.

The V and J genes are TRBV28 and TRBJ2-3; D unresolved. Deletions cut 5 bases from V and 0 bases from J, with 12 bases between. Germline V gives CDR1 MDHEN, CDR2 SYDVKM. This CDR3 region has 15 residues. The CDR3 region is CASSLYSISTDTQYF. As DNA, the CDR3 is TGTGCCAGCAGTCTATACTCCATTAGCACAGATACGCAGTATTTT.